Listed below are T cell receptor beta chains from one sample, sequenced in a study of OX40 agonist ivuxolimab in advanced cancers. TCRdb's copy holds only in-frame clones and misses some; the assay was immunoSEQ multiplex PCR. Of tens of thousands of clones listed, around 87% are singletons. Sequenced material: CD4+ or CD8+ T cells sorted from blood, taken in a trial of the OX40 agonist ivuxolimab. These receptors were taken from an adult with an advanced solid tumor such as melanoma, head and neck, liver or kidney cancer. CDR3s include the opening cysteine and the closing phenylalanine or tryptophan. D genes are given only for firm matches. Not all rows give a size; the values are once, few, many and, for expanded clones, a class.

V	D	size	J	length	DNA	CDR3
TRBV11-2	TRBD2	-	TRBJ2-3	14	TGTGCCAGCAGCTTTGGCGGGGGGCAAGGTACGCAGTATTTT	CASSFGGGQGTQYF
TRBV4-2	TRBD2	-	TRBJ2-2	18	TGTGCCAGCAGCCAAGTGGTCGGACTAGCGCCGAACACCGGGGAGCTGTTTTTT	CASSQVVGLAPNTGELFF
TRBV18	TRBD1	-	TRBJ2-7	15	TGTGCCAGCTCACCGTTAGGGGGCGAATTCTACGAGCAGTACTTC	CASSPLGGEFYEQYF
TRBV5-1	-	-	TRBJ2-7	14	TGCGCCAGCAGCTTGGGGTTTACTAGCCACGAGCAGTACTTC	CASSLGFTSHEQYF
TRBV10-3	-	-	TRBJ2-5	14	TGTGCCATCTCATCGGGGTTAGGTTGGGAGACCCAGTACTTC	CAISSGLGWETQYF
TRBV19	TRBD2	once	TRBJ2-2	16	TGTGCCAGTAGTATCCTGGACGGCCGGGGGGTAAGGGAGCTGTTTTTT	CASSILDGRGVRELFF
TRBV4-1	TRBD2	-	TRBJ2-1	19	TGCGCCAGCAGCCAAGTGGTAGCGGGAGCACCTCGCTCCTACAATGAGCAGTTCTTC	CASSQVVAGAPRSYNEQFF
TRBV7-2	-	-	TRBJ1-5	17	TGTGCCAGCAGCTTGAGACTAGACAGGACCCGTCCCAAGCCCCAGCATTTT	CASSLRLDRTRPKPQHF
TRBV7-9	-	-	TRBJ2-2	15	TGTGCCAGCAGCTTAGGGGGATTAAACACCGGGGAGCTGTTTTTT	CASSLGGLNTGELFF
TRBV12-5	-	-	TRBJ2-7	12	TGTGCTAGTGGCCGACTTATATACGAGCAGTACTTC	CASGRLIYEQYF
TRBV7-2	-	-	TRBJ1-2	16	TGTGCCAGCAGCTCCCTCGGGGCGGGCTCCGTTTATGGCTACACCTTC	CASSSLGAGSVYGYTF
TRBV6-1	TRBD1	-	TRBJ2-7	15	TGTGCCAGCAGTGGAAGGTGGACAGGGGGCGACGAGCAGTACTTC	CASSGRWTGGDEQYF
TRBV19	-	-	TRBJ1-6	14	TGTGCCAGTAGAACGCAGGGGTCTAATTCACCCCTCCACTTT	CASRTQGSNSPLHF
TRBV27	-	-	TRBJ1-1	14	TGTGCCAGCAGTTTAATTTCAGGGTCCACTGAAGCTTTCTTT	CASSLISGSTEAFF
TRBV19	-	once	TRBJ1-1	15	TGTGCCAGTAGTATAGTGGCGACGGGAGGAACTGAAGCTTTCTTT	CASSIVATGGTEAFF
TRBV11-3	-	-	TRBJ2-5	14	TGTGCCAGCAGCTCAGGGCCGTCCGAGGAGACCCAGTACTTC	CASSSGPSEETQYF
TRBV4-3	TRBD2	-	TRBJ2-1	16	TGCGCCAGCAGCCAAGATCTGGGGGGAGGGCCGAATGAGCAGTTCTTC	CASSQDLGGGPNEQFF
TRBV28	TRBD1	few	TRBJ1-1	16	TGTGCCAGCAGGTCTTATCCCGGGACAGGGGAGTCGAGAGCTTTCTTT	CASRSYPGTGESRAFF
TRBV14	-	-	TRBJ2-7	15	TGTGCCAGCAGCCAAGAACAGGGTCTCTCCTACGAGCAGTACTTC	CASSQEQGLSYEQYF
TRBV12-5	TRBD1	-	TRBJ1-4	15	TGTGCTAGTGCCTCCTCCGGGACAGGGCGGGAAAAACTGTTTTTT	CASASSGTGREKLFF
TRBV5-4	-	once	TRBJ1-4	13	TGTGCCAGCAGGGAGCTTGGTAATGAAAAACTGTTTTTT	CASRELGNEKLFF
TRBV29-1	-	-	TRBJ2-5	15	TGCAGCGTTGAGAGTCCGGAGGGAGTACAAGAGACCCAGTACTTC	CSVESPEGVQETQYF